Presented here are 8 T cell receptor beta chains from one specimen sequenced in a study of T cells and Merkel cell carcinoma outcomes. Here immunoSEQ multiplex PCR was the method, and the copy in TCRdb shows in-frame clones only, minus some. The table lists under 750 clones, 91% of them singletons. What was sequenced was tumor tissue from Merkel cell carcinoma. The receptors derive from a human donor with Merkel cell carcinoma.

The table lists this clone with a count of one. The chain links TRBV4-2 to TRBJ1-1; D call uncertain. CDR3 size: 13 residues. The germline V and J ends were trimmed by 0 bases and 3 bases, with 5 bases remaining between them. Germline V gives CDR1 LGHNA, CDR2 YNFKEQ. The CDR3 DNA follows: TGTGCCAGCAGCCAAGATGTGGACACTGAAGCTTTCTTT. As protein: CASSQDVDTEAFF.

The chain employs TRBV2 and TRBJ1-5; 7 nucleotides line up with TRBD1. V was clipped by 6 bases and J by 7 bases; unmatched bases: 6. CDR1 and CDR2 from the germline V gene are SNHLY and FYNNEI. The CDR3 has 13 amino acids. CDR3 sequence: CASRGQYGQPQHF. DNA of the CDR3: TGTGCCAGCAGGGGACAGTACGGACAGCCCCAGCATTTT.

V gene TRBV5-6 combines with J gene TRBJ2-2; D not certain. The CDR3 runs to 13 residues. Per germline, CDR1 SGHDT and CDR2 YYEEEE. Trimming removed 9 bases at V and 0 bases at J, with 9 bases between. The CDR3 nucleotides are TGTGCCACGGGTGATACGAACACCGGGGAGCTGTTTTTT. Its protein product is CATGDTNTGELFF.

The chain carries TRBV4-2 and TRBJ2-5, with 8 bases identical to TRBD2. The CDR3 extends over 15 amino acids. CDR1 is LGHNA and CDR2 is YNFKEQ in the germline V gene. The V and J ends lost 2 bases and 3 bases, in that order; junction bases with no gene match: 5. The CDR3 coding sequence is TGTGCCAGCAGCCAAAGGACTAGCAAGAAAGAGACCCAGTACTTC. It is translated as CASSQRTSKKETQYF.

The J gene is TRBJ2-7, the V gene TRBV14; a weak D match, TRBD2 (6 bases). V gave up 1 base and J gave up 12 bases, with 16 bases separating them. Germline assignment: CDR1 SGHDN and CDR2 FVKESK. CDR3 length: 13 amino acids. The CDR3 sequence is CASSQGLVDSMYF. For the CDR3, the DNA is TGTGCCAGCAGCCAAGGACTAGTGGACTCCATGTACTTC.

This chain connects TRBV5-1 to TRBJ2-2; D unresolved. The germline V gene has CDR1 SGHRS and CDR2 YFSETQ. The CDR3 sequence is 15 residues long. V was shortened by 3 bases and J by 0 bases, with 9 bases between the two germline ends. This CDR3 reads CASSWSYTNTGELFF. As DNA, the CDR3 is TGCGCCAGCAGCTGGTCGTACACGAACACCGGGGAGCTGTTTTTT.

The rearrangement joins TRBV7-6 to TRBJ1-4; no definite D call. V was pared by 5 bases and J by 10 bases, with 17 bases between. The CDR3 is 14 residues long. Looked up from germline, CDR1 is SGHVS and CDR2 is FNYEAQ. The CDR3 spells CASSLSQRAGKLFF. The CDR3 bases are TGTGCCAGCAGCCTCTCCCAGAGGGCTGGAAAACTGTTTTTT.

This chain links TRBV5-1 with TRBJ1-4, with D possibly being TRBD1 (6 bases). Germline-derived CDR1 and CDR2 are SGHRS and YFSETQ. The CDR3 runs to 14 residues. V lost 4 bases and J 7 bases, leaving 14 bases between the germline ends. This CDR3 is CASSRGLGGEKLFF. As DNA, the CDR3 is TGCGCCAGCAGCCGGGGGCTTGGTGGTGAAAAACTGTTTTTT.